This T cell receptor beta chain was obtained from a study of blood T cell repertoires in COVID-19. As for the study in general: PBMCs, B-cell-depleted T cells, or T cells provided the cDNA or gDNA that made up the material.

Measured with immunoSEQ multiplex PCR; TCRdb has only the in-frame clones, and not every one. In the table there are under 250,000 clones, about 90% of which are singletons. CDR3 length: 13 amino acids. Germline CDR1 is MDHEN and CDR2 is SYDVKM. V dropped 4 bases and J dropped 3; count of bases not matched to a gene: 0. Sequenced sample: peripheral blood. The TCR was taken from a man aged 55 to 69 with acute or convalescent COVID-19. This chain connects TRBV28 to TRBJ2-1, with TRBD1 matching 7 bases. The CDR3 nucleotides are TGTGCCAGCAGTTGGGACAGCTACAATGAGCAGTTCTTC. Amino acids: CASSWDSYNEQFF. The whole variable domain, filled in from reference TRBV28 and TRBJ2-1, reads DVKVTQSSRYLVKRTGEKVFLECVQDMDHENMFWYRQDPGLGLRLIYFSYDVKMKEKGDIPEGYSVSREKKERFSLILESASTNQTSMYLCASSWDSYNEQFFGPGTRLTVL.